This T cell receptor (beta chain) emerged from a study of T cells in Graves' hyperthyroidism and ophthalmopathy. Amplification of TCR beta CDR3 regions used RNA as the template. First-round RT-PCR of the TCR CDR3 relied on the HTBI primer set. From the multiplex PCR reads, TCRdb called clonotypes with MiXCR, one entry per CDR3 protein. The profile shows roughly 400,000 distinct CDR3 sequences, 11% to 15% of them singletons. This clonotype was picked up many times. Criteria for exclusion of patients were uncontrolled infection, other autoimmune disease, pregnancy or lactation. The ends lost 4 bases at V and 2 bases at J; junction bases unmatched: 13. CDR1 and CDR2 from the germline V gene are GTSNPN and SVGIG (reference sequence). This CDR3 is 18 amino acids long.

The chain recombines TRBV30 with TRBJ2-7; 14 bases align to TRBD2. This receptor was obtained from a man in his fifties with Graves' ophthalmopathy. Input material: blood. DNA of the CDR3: TGTGCCTGGAATAAGGGACTAGCGGGGGACCGGCATCCCTACGAGCAGTACTTC. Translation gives CAWNKGLAGDRHPYEQYF.